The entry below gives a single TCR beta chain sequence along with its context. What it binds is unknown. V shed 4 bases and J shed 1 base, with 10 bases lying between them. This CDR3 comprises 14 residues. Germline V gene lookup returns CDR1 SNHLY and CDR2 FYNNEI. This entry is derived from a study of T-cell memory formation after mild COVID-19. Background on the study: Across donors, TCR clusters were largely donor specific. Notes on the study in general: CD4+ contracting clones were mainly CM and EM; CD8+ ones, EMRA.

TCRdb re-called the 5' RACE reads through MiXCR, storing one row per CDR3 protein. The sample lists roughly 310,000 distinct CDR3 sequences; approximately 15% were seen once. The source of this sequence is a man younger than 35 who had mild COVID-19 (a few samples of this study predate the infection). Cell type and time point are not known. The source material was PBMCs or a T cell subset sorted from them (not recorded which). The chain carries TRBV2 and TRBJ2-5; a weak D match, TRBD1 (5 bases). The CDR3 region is CASSATETQETQYF. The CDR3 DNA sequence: TGTGCCAGCAGTGCGACAGAGACCCAAGAGACCCAGTACTTC.